The clone carrying this TCR beta chain occurred a few times. Its antigen is still unknown. The source of the sample is a study of T cells after yellow fever vaccination. General study findings and limits: Weaker overall, the secondary response nonetheless peaked faster (day 5 versus 15). Among primary-vaccination clones, most reappeared after the booster, at 95% to 96% for CD4 and roughly 88% for CD8.

From the 5' RACE reads, TCRdb called clonotypes with MiXCR, one entry per CDR3 protein. Of a few hundred thousand distinct CDR3 sequences listed, about 19% were seen once; the top ten hold 13% to 15%. V was pared by 4 bases and J by 4 bases, with 9 bases of the junction left unmatched. This CDR3 spans 15 amino acids. The germline gives CDR1 SGHTA, CDR2 FQGNSA. The receptor was isolated from a man aged 30-40 years who received the YFV17D yellow fever vaccine. The chain has TRBV7-2 and TRBJ2-7; 8 bases match TRBD2. This specimen consisted of PBMCs, obtained 15 days after the yellow fever booster vaccination. CDR3 sequence reads: CASSSGGKAGYEQYF. The DNA for the CDR3 is TGTGCCAGCAGCTCGGGGGGGAAGGCGGGATACGAGCAGTACTTC.